Shown below are 29 T cell receptor beta chains from a single sample sequenced in a study of shared clonotypes between healthy human individuals. Only in-frame clones appear in the TCRdb table, and some are missing; sequencing was by immunoSEQ multiplex PCR. The sample gives approximately 2.1 million clones, approximately 95% of which show up once; about 0.37% is in the top ten. Sequencing input: naive CD4+ T cells from PBMCs. Sample subset: CD45RA+ positively selected. These TCRs come from a man in his late teens or twenties in good health. Some clones in this sample may be carry-over from other donors' samples.

This CDR3 is CASSGRPGPLETQYF. Written as DNA, the CDR3 is TGTGCCAGCAGCGGGAGGCCCGGACCCTTGGAGACCCAGTACTTC. The chain joins TRBV7-3 to TRBJ2-5, with a weak D call TRBD2 (6 bases). This CDR3 contains 15 residues. Germline CDR1 SGHTA, CDR2 FQGTGA. The V and J ends lost 5 bases and 5 bases respectively, with 18 bases between them.

This chain links TRBV5-4 with TRBJ1-2, with D possibly matching TRBD1 (6 bases). The germline gives CDR1 SGHNT, CDR2 YYREEE (reference sequence). This CDR3 region has 15 residues. Trimming shortened V by 0 bases and J by 4 bases, and 13 bases separated the two germline ends. The CDR3 DNA sequence: TGTGCCAGCAGCTTGGCCAGTACAGGGTCCTATGGCTACACCTTC. The encoded protein is CASSLASTGSYGYTF.

As for this clone: Other DNA sequences in this sample translate to the same CDR3. The V call is TRBV11-2, the J call TRBJ2-7; D not certain. V was trimmed by 1 base and J by 4 bases, leaving 11 bases between them. The CDR3 consists of 14 residues. Germline assignment: CDR1 SGHAT and CDR2 FQNNGV. CDR3 sequence reads: CASSLAGGSYEQYF. In DNA form, the CDR3 reads TGTGCCAGCAGCTTAGCAGGTGGATCGTACGAGCAGTACTTC.

This chain links TRBV2 with TRBJ2-7; TRBD1 might be the D (6 bases). Deletions cut 6 bases from V and 5 bases from J, with 17 bases between. This CDR3 comprises 14 residues. CDR1 is SNHLY and CDR2 is FYNNEI in the germline V gene. This CDR3 reads CASRAYNQGNEQYF. The CDR3 bases are TGTGCCAGCAGAGCCTACAACCAGGGGAACGAGCAGTACTTC.

This clone was found a few times. Because the CDR3's place on the DNA is in doubt, the DNA is left out and the CDR3 is given as listed by TCRdb. The V call is TRBV27, the J call TRBJ1-1. Germline CDR1 is MNHEY and CDR2 is SMNVEV (reference sequence). The CDR3 region is 12 residues in length, termini included. CDR3 sequence reads: CASSLGFGIGIF.

This chain connects TRBV25-1 to TRBJ2-1; 11 nucleotides agree with TRBD2. Germline loops: CDR1 MGHDK, CDR2 SYGVNS. CDR3 size: 15 residues. V lost 4 bases, J lost 11 bases, and 10 bases stayed unmatched. The CDR3: CASSVPGTSGSKQFF. CDR3 bases: TGTGCCAGCAGTGTTCCCGGGACTAGCGGAAGTAAGCAGTTCTTC. Full variable domain (outside the CDR3, taken from reference TRBV25-1 and TRBJ2-1): EADIYQTPRYLVIGTGKKITLECSQTMGHDKMYWYQQDPGMELHLIHYSYGVNSTEKGDLSSESTVSRIRTEHFPLTLESARPSHTSQYLCASSVPGTSGSKQFFGPGTRLTVL.

The genes are TRBV25-1 and TRBJ2-1, with D perhaps TRBD1 or TRBD2 (6 bases each). V lost 3 bases to trimming and J lost 3 bases, with 9 bases between them. The germline CDR1 and CDR2 sequences are MGHDK and SYGVNS. CDR3 size: 14 residues. The CDR3 is CASSDGGGYNEQFF. CDR3 sequence (DNA): TGTGCCAGCAGTGACGGGGGCGGCTACAATGAGCAGTTCTTC. Full variable domain (remainder filled in from reference TRBV25-1 and TRBJ2-1): EADIYQTPRYLVIGTGKKITLECSQTMGHDKMYWYQQDPGMELHLIHYSYGVNSTEKGDLSSESTVSRIRTEHFPLTLESARPSHTSQYLCASSDGGGYNEQFFGPGTRLTVL.

The chain is built from TRBV11-1 and TRBJ2-7; 11 bases are shared with TRBD2. With V trimmed by 5 bases and J by 3 bases, 9 bases remained unmatched. Germline values: CDR1 SGHAT, CDR2 FQDESV (reference sequence). The CDR3 is 16 amino acids. The CDR3 is CASSPGVGLADYEQYF. The CDR3 DNA sequence: TGTGCCAGCAGCCCAGGGGTGGGACTAGCGGACTACGAGCAGTACTTC.

The CDR3 region has the DNA TGTGCCAGCAGCCGCTTTCCGAGCAATCAGCCCCAGCATTTT. Translating it yields CASSRFPSNQPQHF. The chain couples TRBV27 to TRBJ1-5; D is undetermined. Germline loops: CDR1 MNHEY, CDR2 SMNVEV (reference sequence). The CDR3 totals 14 residues. V was pared by 6 bases and J by 1 base, with 10 bases between.

The chain is built from TRBV5-4 and TRBJ2-7; 13 bases line up with TRBD2. The CDR3 runs to 17 residues. J lost 3 bases, V lost 0 bases, and 6 bases had no gene match. Germline V CDR1 and CDR2: SGHNT, YYREEE (reference sequence). The CDR3 region is CASSLAGGLAGNYEQYF. CDR3 bases: TGTGCCAGCAGCTTGGCGGGGGGACTAGCGGGGAACTACGAGCAGTACTTC.

This clone has a single count. The CDR3 nucleotides read TGTGCCAGCAGCGGTGGCACTCAGCCCCAGCATTTT. This encodes CASSGGTQPQHF. The rearrangement uses TRBV28 and TRBJ1-5; D not certain. The CDR3 covers 12 residues. Germline V lookup: CDR1 MDHEN, CDR2 SYDVKM. Trimming removed 6 bases at V and 6 bases at J, with 9 bases between.

The genes are TRBV11-2 and TRBJ2-1; 7 positions agree with TRBD1. V was clipped by 5 bases and J by 9 bases; unmatched bases: 7. CDR1 SGHAT and CDR2 FQNNGV come from the germline V gene. CDR3 length: 13 amino acids. In nucleotides, the CDR3 is TGTGCCAGCAGCCAACAGGGGCCTCCTGAGCAGTTCTTC. Amino acids: CASSQQGPPEQFF. Full variable domain (remainder filled in from reference TRBV11-2 and TRBJ2-1): EAGVAQSPRYKIIEKRQSVAFWCNPISGHATLYWYQQILGQGPKLLIQFQNNGVVDDSQLPKDRFSAERLKGVDSTLKIQPAKLEDSAVYLCASSQQGPPEQFFGPGTRLTVL.

The chain links TRBV11-2 to TRBJ2-7, with D tentatively TRBD1 (6 bases). CDR1 and CDR2 (germline): SGHAT, FQNNGV. The CDR3 length is 13 residues. The V gene lost 5 bases and the J gene lost 5 bases, with 13 bases spanning the gap. For the CDR3, the DNA is TGTGCCAGCAGCCCCCAGGGGAACAACGAGCAGTACTTC. Protein sequence: CASSPQGNNEQYF.

The rearrangement joins TRBV4-3 to TRBJ1-2; D is possibly TRBD1 (6 bases). This CDR3 is built from 15 residues. Germline V CDR1 and CDR2: LGHNA, YSLEER. V was cut by 1 base and J by 4 bases, with 13 bases left in between. The CDR3 reads CASSQAGGLGYGYTF. As DNA, the CDR3 is TGCGCCAGCAGCCAAGCGGGGGGGCTCGGCTATGGCTACACCTTC.

This clone has just one count. The chain couples TRBV7-3 to TRBJ2-3; TRBD2 aligns across 13 bases. The V and J ends lost 1 base and 3 bases, in that order; junction bases with no gene match: 4. The length of the CDR3 is 17 residues. Germline lookup yields CDR1 SGHTA and CDR2 FQGTGA. CDR3: CASSLRLAGGGTDTQYF. The CDR3, as DNA: TGTGCCAGCAGCTTAAGACTAGCGGGAGGAGGAACAGATACGCAGTATTTT.

V is TRBV19 and J is TRBJ2-6; no definite D call. Germline CDR1 reads LNHDA; CDR2 reads SQIVND (reference sequence). The CDR3 runs to 15 residues. Trimming left V 2 bases short and J 0 bases short, with 5 bases between. The CDR3 sequence is CASSILDSGANVLTF. The CDR3 region has the DNA TGTGCCAGTAGTATACTCGACTCTGGGGCCAACGTCCTGACTTTC.

This chain connects TRBV5-1 to TRBJ2-2; the match to TRBD1 covers 7 bases. The V and J ends lost 0 bases and 5 bases, in that order; junction bases with no gene match: 7. Germline V gene lookup returns CDR1 SGHRS and CDR2 YFSETQ. The CDR3 covers 16 residues. CDR3 DNA: TGCGCCAGCAGCTTGGGACAGGGTCTTGGGACCGGGGAGCTGTTTTTT. It specifies CASSLGQGLGTGELFF.

This clone occurred a few times. The chain carries TRBV20-1 and TRBJ1-1; D is unclear. CDR1 DFQATT and CDR2 SNEGSKA come from the germline V gene (reference sequence). The CDR3 has 10 amino acids. The CDR3 sequence is CRAEETEAFF. The CDR3 bases are TGCAGGGCAGAGGAGACTGAAGCTTTCTTT.

The count of this clone is one. The chain combines TRBV25-1 with TRBJ2-5; D is uncertain. Germline lookup yields CDR1 MGHDK and CDR2 SYGVNS. The CDR3 has 15 residues. Trimming removed 4 bases at V and 2 bases at J, with 14 bases between. The CDR3 coding sequence is TGTGCCAGCAGTGGGACGGAGCCTCTACAAGAGACCCAGTACTTC. The encoded protein is CASSGTEPLQETQYF.

Turning to this clone: The same CDR3 arises from other DNA sequences in this sample as well. The CDR3 here is CASSLGGTGSYEQYF. The CDR3 bases are TGCGCCAGCAGCTTGGGTGGGACAGGGAGTTACGAGCAGTACTTC. The rearrangement links TRBV5-1 to TRBJ2-7; TRBD1 matches 9 bases. J lost 4 bases, V lost 0 bases, and 5 bases had no gene match. The CDR3 has 15 residues. Germline CDR1 is SGHRS and CDR2 is YFSETQ.

The chain has TRBV7-2 and TRBJ2-2; D is undetermined. The germline V gene has CDR1 SGHTA and CDR2 FQGNSA. V was trimmed by 1 base and J by 0 bases, leaving 15 bases between them. This CDR3 is built from 18 residues. CDR3 sequence reads: CASSLDLLSAANTGELFF. CDR3 nucleotide sequence: TGTGCCAGCAGCTTAGACCTTCTCTCGGCAGCGAACACCGGGGAGCTGTTTTTT.

The V gene is TRBV28, the J gene TRBJ2-3, with 9 bases identical to TRBD1. CDR1 and CDR2 from the germline V gene are MDHEN and SYDVKM. V lost 6 bases, J lost 0 bases, and 4 bases stayed unmatched. CDR3 length equals 15 residues. CDR3 nucleotide sequence: TGTGCCAGCAGCTTACAGGGGGCTAGCACAGATACGCAGTATTTT. As protein: CASSLQGASTDTQYF.

V usage is TRBV30 and J usage is TRBJ2-1; possible D gene TRBD2, 6 bases. CDR1 is GTSNPN and CDR2 is SVGIG in the germline V gene (reference sequence). Trimming cost V 3 bases and J 6 bases, with 12 bases left between them. This CDR3 contains 13 residues. CDR3 region: CAWRSNGGNEQFF. For the CDR3, the DNA is TGTGCCTGGAGGTCCAACGGGGGCAATGAGCAGTTCTTC.

This sequence joins TRBV5-1 and TRBJ1-2; D may be TRBD1 (5 bases). Germline CDR1 SGHRS, CDR2 YFSETQ. Trimming removed 4 bases at V and 6 bases at J, with 13 bases between. This CDR3 contains 13 residues. In DNA, the CDR3 is TGCGCCAGCAGCCGGGACTGGGGGAATGGCTACACCTTC. Amino acid sequence: CASSRDWGNGYTF.

A remark on this clone: The same CDR3 can be traced to other DNA sequences in this sample. The chain uses TRBV29-1 and TRBJ2-3; D tentatively fits TRBD1 or TRBD2 (7 bases each). Germline V CDR1 and CDR2: SQVTM, ANQGSEA. This CDR3 is 13 amino acids long. The ends were cut back, 3 bases at V and 3 bases at J, with 10 bases in the middle. DNA of the CDR3: TGCAGCGTTGACCAGGGGGGGACAGATACGCAGTATTTT. Translated: CSVDQGGTDTQYF.

The chain carries TRBV19 and TRBJ1-1, with D possibly TRBD1 on 6 matching bases. From germline, CDR1 is LNHDA and CDR2 SQIVND (reference sequence). V shed 4 bases and J shed 1 base, with 13 bases lying between them. The CDR3 has 15 residues. CDR3 in amino acids: CASSRQGTWNTEAFF. Here the CDR3 DNA reads TGTGCCAGTAGTAGGCAGGGGACATGGAACACTGAAGCTTTCTTT.

The chain is built from TRBV15 and TRBJ2-3; D perhaps matches TRBD2 (5 bases). The CDR3 contains 16 residues. V was cut by 0 bases and J by 2 bases, with 12 bases left in between. CDR1 LNHNV and CDR2 YYDKDF come from the germline V gene (reference sequence). The CDR3 sequence is CATSRERTGNTDTQYF. DNA of the CDR3: TGTGCCACCAGCAGAGAGAGAACGGGGAACACAGATACGCAGTATTTT.

The chain combines TRBV5-6 with TRBJ2-1, with D possibly being TRBD1 (6 bases). The CDR3 has 14 amino acids. CDR1 is SGHDT, CDR2 YYEEEE, per germline. The ends were cut back, 2 bases at V and 4 bases at J, with 10 bases in the middle. The CDR3 sequence: CASSLQGRYNEQFF. CDR3 sequence (DNA): TGTGCCAGCAGCTTACAGGGAAGGTACAATGAGCAGTTCTTC. The complete variable domain, with remaining parts taken from reference TRBV5-6 and TRBJ2-1, reads DAGVTQSPTHLIKTRGQQVTLRCSPKSGHDTVSWYQQALGQGPQFIFQYYEEEERQRGNFPDRFSGHQFPNYSSELNVNALLLGDSALYLCASSLQGRYNEQFFGPGTRLTVL.

As to this clone: Distinct nucleotide sequences in the sample also encode this CDR3. The rearrangement links TRBV15 to TRBJ2-7; 7 positions match TRBD1. Germline V lookup: CDR1 LNHNV, CDR2 YYDKDF (reference sequence). V dropped 0 bases and J dropped 2; count of bases not matched to a gene: 1. This CDR3 is built from 14 residues. The CDR3 coding sequence is TGTGCCACCAGCAGAGAAGGGACAGCCTACGAGCAGTACTTC. Translating gives CATSREGTAYEQYF.